This note documents a single TCR beta chain sequence. Its specificity is not known. The CDR3 extends over 15 amino acids. V shed 6 bases, J shed 2 bases, and the junction held 5 bases outside the gene matches. The germline CDR1 and CDR2 sequences are LNHDA and SQIVND (reference sequence). The data are from a study of cytomegalovirus exposure and HLA in healthy donors. Study results and limitations: More than 15,000 TCR beta sequences were associated with HLA alleles at 0.05 false discovery rate in a later analysis. Later analysis found that TCR beta chains associated with HLA were more clonally expanded than other, equally common chains. A later look showed TCR association rates differing by HLA locus, highest for DRB1 and lowest for HLA-C.

The PCR employed 60 Vbeta primers together with 13 Jbeta primers. Assay: immunoSEQ multiplex PCR; the TCRdb copy retains only in-frame clones and omits some. The table has around 140,000 clones, about 86% seen once. Healthy donors of bone marrow made up the group. V usage is TRBV19 and J usage is TRBJ2-3; 10 bases map to TRBD2. Sequencing was carried out using PBMCs. The receptor's source is a woman in her twenties or thirties in good health and CMV-seronegative. The CDR3 reads CASSPTSGFTDTQYF. In DNA, the CDR3 is TGTGCCAGTAGCCCGACTAGCGGGTTCACAGATACGCAGTATTTT. Full variable domain (outside the CDR3, taken from reference TRBV19 and TRBJ2-3): DGGITQSPKYLFRKEGQNVTLSCEQNLNHDAMYWYRQDPGQGLRLIYYSQIVNDFQKGDIAEGYSVSREKKESFPLTVTSAQKNPTAFYLCASSPTSGFTDTQYFGPGTRLTVL.